What follows is one T cell receptor (beta chain) and its context. Germline CDR1 MNHNY, CDR2 SVGAGI (reference sequence). V shed 6 bases and J shed 2 bases, with 10 bases lying between them. This CDR3 spans 13 amino acids. The sample belongs to a study of shared clonotypes between healthy human individuals. Study-level information: The donors, a couple of women and three men, were aged 18 to 49.

Donors comprised only Caucasian adults living in Nashville, Tennessee. This was a deep-level run. TCRdb's copy holds only in-frame clones and misses some; the assay was immunoSEQ multiplex PCR. This repertoire shows fewer than 550,000 clones, nearly 80% found once; its top ten account for approximately 13%. Sequencing was carried out using PBMCs. The rearrangement links TRBV6-6 to TRBJ1-2; D not resolved. This TCR was recovered from a woman aged 40 to 50 in good health. Some clones in this sample may be carry-over from other donors' samples. CDR3 coding DNA: TGTGCCAGCAGCCCACGGGGAAACTATGGCTACACCTTC. Its protein is CASSPRGNYGYTF.